The rows below give T cell receptor beta chains drawn from one sample of a study of glioma-infiltrating T cells. TCRdb recomputed calls from the multiplex PCR reads with MiXCR, one row per CDR3 protein. The table shows fewer than 110,000 distinct CDR3 sequences, with around 29% occurring only once. Specimen: glioma tissue, nonneoplastic brain tissue, or PBMCs (not recorded which). These TCRs come from a human donor with low-grade glioma or glioblastoma, undergoing nonglioma brain surgery, or in good health (not recorded which). The CDR3 runs from the conserved cysteine through the conserved F or W. The order of the fields is clone size, V gene, J gene, D gene, CDR3 protein, CDR3 DNA. D genes are given only for firm matches. Clone size, where shown, is once, few, many, or a class for clones that have expanded.

>few|TRBV29-1|TRBJ2-1|-
CSVSWTVNEQFF
TGCAGCGTTTCCTGGACCGTTAATGAGCAGTTCTTC
>-|TRBV11-2|TRBJ2-5|-
CASSLDRLSWETQYF
TGTGCCAGCAGTTTAGACAGGCTCTCTTGGGAGACCCAGTACTTC
>many|TRBV20-1|TRBJ1-1|-
CSAREGGAYEAFF
TGCAGTGCTAGAGAAGGAGGGGCGTATGAAGCTTTCTTT
>-|TRBV10-3|TRBJ1-5|TRBD1
CASVDRLNQPQHF
TGTGCCTCCGTGGACAGGTTGAATCAGCCCCAGCATTTT
>many|TRBV4-3|TRBJ2-7|-
CASSQEIVSGGTYEQYF
TGCGCCAGCAGCCAAGAGATAGTGTCCGGAGGAACCTACGAGCAGTACTTC
>many|TRBV20-1|TRBJ1-1|TRBD1
CSAKRATGMNTEAFF
TGCAGTGCCAAACGAGCGACAGGGATGAACACTGAAGCTTTCTTT
>-|TRBV6-1|TRBJ2-1|TRBD1
CASSDEGQGTYNQQFF
TGTGCCAGCAGTGACGAAGGACAGGGCACCTACAATCAGCAGTTCTTC
>many|TRBV24-1|TRBJ2-1|TRBD1
CATSDGGTGRLDRQFF
TGTGCCACCAGTGACGGCGGGACAGGAAGATTAGATAGGCAGTTCTTC
>many|TRBV2|TRBJ2-5|-
CASSTKGETQYF
TGTGCCAGCAGTACAAAAGGAGAGACCCAGTACTTC
>-|TRBV19|TRBJ1-1|TRBD1
CASTEQGANTEAFF
TGTGCCAGTACAGAACAGGGGGCGAACACTGAAGCTTTCTTT
>few|TRBV29-1|TRBJ2-5|-
CSGSPTPKTQYF
TGCAGCGGTTCCCCAACCCCAAAGACCCAGTACTTC
>once|TRBV7-9|TRBJ1-2|-
CASLTREVIGGYTF
TGTGCCAGTCTCACGAGGGAGGTTATAGGCGGCTACACCTTC
>-|TRBV5-1|TRBJ2-1|-
CASSLAATSGFEQFF
TGCGCCAGCAGCTTGGCTGCGACCTCGGGGTTTGAGCAGTTCTTC
>many|TRBV20-1|TRBJ2-1|-
CSARSVNEQFF
TGCAGTGCTAGATCTGTCAATGAGCAGTTCTTC
>many|TRBV20-1|TRBJ1-2|-
CSAPGQPSYGYTF
TGCAGTGCTCCGGGACAACCGTCCTATGGCTACACCTTC
>-|TRBV12-3/TRBV12-4|TRBJ2-7|-
CASSLITPYEQYF
TGTGCCAGCAGTTTAATCACCCCCTACGAGCAGTACTTC
>-|TRBV7-2|TRBJ2-7|-
CASNLGGVYEQYF
TGTGCCAGCAACTTAGGCGGGGTCTACGAGCAGTACTTC
>many|TRBV7-9|TRBJ2-7|-
CASSIPGRAGEQYF
TGTGCCAGCAGCATCCCGGGCAGGGCCGGCGAGCAGTACTTC
>many|TRBV20-1|TRBJ2-1|-
CSARDLQAEHNEQFF
TGCAGTGCTAGAGATCTCCAAGCGGAACACAATGAGCAGTTCTTC
>few|TRBV9|TRBJ2-1|TRBD2
CASSEGGDYNEQFF
TGTGCCAGCAGCGAGGGAGGGGATTACAATGAGCAGTTCTTC
>many|TRBV6-6|TRBJ2-1|-
CASSYSRARNEQFF
TGTGCCAGCAGTTACTCCCGTGCCCGTAATGAGCAGTTCTTC
>-|TRBV28|TRBJ1-4|-
CASSLVGGGRTNEKLFF
TGTGCCAGCAGTTTAGTCGGGGGGGGCCGAACTAATGAAAAACTGTTTTTT
>many|TRBV7-2|TRBJ1-5|TRBD1
CASSPQQGTREPQHF
TGTGCCAGCAGCCCCCAACAGGGGACGAGGGAGCCCCAGCATTTT
>many|TRBV6-1|TRBJ1-3|TRBD1
CASRSAPGTGAGNTIYF
TGTGCCAGCAGAAGCGCCCCCGGGACAGGGGCTGGAAACACCATATATTTT
>-|TRBV2|TRBJ2-2|-
CASSMDFVTGELFF
TGTGCCAGCAGCATGGACTTCGTCACCGGGGAGCTGTTTTTT
>-|TRBV12-3/TRBV12-4|TRBJ1-1|-
CASSLSGANTEAFF
TGTGCCAGCAGTTTATCAGGGGCGAACACTGAAGCTTTCTTT
>-|TRBV7-6|TRBJ2-6|-
CASSQTGRSGANVLTF
TGTGCCAGCAGTCAGACAGGACGCTCTGGGGCCAACGTCCTGACTTTC
>few|TRBV5-1|TRBJ2-3|TRBD1
CASSSGTGGPDTQYF
TGCGCCAGCAGCTCCGGGACAGGGGGTCCAGATACGCAGTATTTT
>-|TRBV6-1|TRBJ1-5|TRBD1
CANGRDSSNQPQHF
TGTGCCAACGGACGGGACAGTAGCAATCAGCCCCAGCATTTT
>many|TRBV7-9|TRBJ1-1|-
CASSLEGNTEAFF
TGTGCCAGCAGCTTAGAAGGGAACACTGAAGCTTTCTTT
>few|TRBV11-2|TRBJ2-1|TRBD1
CASSRDRDEQFF
TGTGCCAGCAGCCGGGACAGGGATGAGCAGTTCTTC
>many|TRBV7-2|TRBJ2-1|TRBD2
CASSLPLAGGIYNEQFF
TGTGCCAGCAGCTTACCCTTAGCGGGGGGGATATACAATGAGCAGTTCTTC
>many|TRBV4-1|TRBJ1-2|TRBD1
CASSQTTGSYRGYTF
TGCGCCAGCAGCCAAACGACAGGGTCGTATCGTGGCTACACCTTC
>-|TRBV20-1|TRBJ2-1|TRBD1
CSAATGFYNEQFF
TGCAGTGCCGCGACAGGGTTCTACAATGAGCAGTTCTTC
>many|TRBV5-1|TRBJ2-7|TRBD1
CASNNRGTASYEQYF
TGCGCCAGCAACAACAGGGGTACGGCGTCTTACGAGCAGTACTTC
>once|TRBV27|TRBJ2-6|-
CASSTISGDNVLTF
TGTGCCAGCTCCACAATCTCTGGGGACAACGTCCTGACTTTC
>-|TRBV7-2|TRBJ2-1|-
CASSLPGLYNEQFF
TGTGCCAGCAGCTTACCGGGACTTTACAATGAGCAGTTCTTC
>-|TRBV18|TRBJ1-1|-
CASSQNEGKAFF
TGTGCCAGCTCACAGAATGAGGGGAAAGCTTTCTTT
>few|TRBV7-9|TRBJ2-3|-
CASKVNTGAADTQYF
TGTGCCAGCAAGGTGAACACGGGGGCCGCAGATACGCAGTATTTT
>many|TRBV25-1|TRBJ1-6|-
CASSRGGIYYSPLHF
TGTGCCAGCAGCCGGGGGGGTATCTATTATTCACCCCTCCACTTT
>-|TRBV19|TRBJ2-2|-
CASSISPTVGTGELFF
TGTGCCAGTAGTATCAGCCCCACAGTGGGCACCGGGGAGCTGTTTTTT
>few|TRBV29-1|TRBJ2-7|-
CSVSTGPDEQYF
TGCAGCGTCTCGACAGGCCCCGACGAGCAGTACTTC
>many|TRBV6-6|TRBJ2-3|TRBD2
CASSYSTTSGVYPDTQYF
TGTGCCAGCAGTTACTCGACGACTAGCGGGGTTTACCCAGATACGCAGTATTTT
>many|TRBV6-1|TRBJ2-2|-
CASSSTKTGELFF
TGTGCCAGCAGCAGTACAAAGACCGGGGAGCTGTTTTTT
>many|TRBV27|TRBJ2-1|TRBD2
CASSSGGPYEQFF
TGTGCCAGCAGTTCGGGGGGGCCCTATGAGCAGTTCTTC
>-|TRBV5-4|TRBJ1-2|-
CASSLQPPGSDGYTF
TGTGCCAGCAGCTTGCAACCCCCAGGTTCGGATGGCTACACCTTC
>-|TRBV29-1|TRBJ1-2|-
CSVSPTGQDGYTF
TGCAGCGTAAGCCCTACGGGGCAGGATGGCTACACCTTC
>many|TRBV19|TRBJ1-1|-
CASSIVGGNTEAFF
TGTGCCAGTAGTATAGTCGGGGGGAACACTGAAGCTTTCTTT
>many|TRBV2|TRBJ2-1|-
CASSGTEYNEQFF
TGTGCCAGCAGTGGGACAGAGTACAATGAGCAGTTCTTC
>-|TRBV10-3|TRBJ1-1|TRBD1
CAISIQTGRTEAFF
TGTGCCATCAGTATACAGACAGGGAGGACTGAAGCTTTCTTT
>once|TRBV2|TRBJ2-3|-
CASSAGQTTDTQYF
TGTGCCAGCAGTGCAGGACAGACCACAGATACGCAGTATTTT
>many|TRBV20-1|TRBJ2-4|TRBD2
CSAPPPAGGAKNIQYF
TGCAGTGCCCCACCCCCAGCGGGGGGCGCCAAAAACATTCAGTACTTC
>many|TRBV7-2|TRBJ1-2|TRBD1
CASSFGQGGDGYTF
TGTGCCAGCAGCTTTGGACAGGGTGGCGATGGCTACACCTTC
>-|TRBV19|TRBJ2-7|-
CASSIGGSGYEQYF
TGTGCCAGTAGTATTGGAGGGTCTGGCTACGAGCAGTACTTC